Listed below are T cell receptor beta chains from one sample, sequenced in a study of cytomegalovirus exposure and HLA in healthy donors. Measured with immunoSEQ multiplex PCR; TCRdb has only the in-frame clones, and not every one. The data contain 100,000 to 150,000 clones, around 73% of them singletons. The sequenced material came from PBMCs. The source of these receptors is a man aged 55 to 70 in good health and CMV-seropositive. Both conserved end residues are part of each CDR3. A D gene is named only where the DNA matches it firmly. The listing skips clone size in some rows; elsewhere it reads once, few, many or a size class.

clone_size j_call v_call d_call cdr3_aa cdr3_nt
few TRBJ2-3 TRBV7-8 - CASSLEVWSADTQYF TGTGCCAGCAGCTTAGAAGTCTGGAGTGCAGATACGCAGTATTTT
- TRBJ1-2 TRBV10-2 TRBD1 CASSEGQGGAYGYTF TGCGCCAGCAGTGAGGGACAGGGTGGTGCCTATGGCTACACCTTC
- TRBJ2-7 TRBV6-6 TRBD1 CASSSPRDRGDYEQYF TGTGCCAGCAGTTCCCCCCGGGACAGGGGGGACTACGAGCAGTACTTC
- TRBJ1-6 TRBV4-1 - CASSGYDSYNSPLHF TGCGCCAGCAGCGGATACGACAGTTATAATTCACCCCTCCACTTT
- TRBJ1-5 TRBV28 TRBD1 CASRNTGGNQPQHF TGTGCCAGCAGGAATACAGGGGGCAATCAGCCCCAGCATTTT
- TRBJ2-5 TRBV28 - CASSSAERDLLYF TGTGCCAGCAGTTCGGCGGAACGAGACCTTTTGTACTTC
once TRBJ2-3 TRBV11-2 TRBD2 CASSSSAGGARWDTQYF TGTGCCAGCAGCTCTAGCGCCGGGGGGGCGAGGTGGGATACGCAGTATTTT
- TRBJ2-5 TRBV11-2 - CASSLKGGEAETQYF TGTGCCAGCAGCTTAAAAGGGGGGGAAGCGGAGACCCAGTACTTC
- TRBJ2-5 TRBV28 TRBD2 CASSLRLAGGGETQYF TGTGCCAGCAGTCTAAGACTAGCGGGGGGGGGAGAGACCCAGTACTTC
- TRBJ2-7 TRBV6-5 - CASSYTRAYTEQYF TGTGCCAGCAGTTACACCAGGGCATACACCGAGCAGTACTTC
- TRBJ1-5 TRBV2 - CASSSLTGHSNQPQHF TGTGCCAGCAGTTCCCTGACAGGCCATAGCAATCAGCCCCAGCATTTT
- TRBJ1-2 TRBV10-3 TRBD1 CAISAPGTGEEGYTF TGTGCCATCAGTGCGCCCGGGACAGGGGAAGAGGGCTACACCTTC
once TRBJ2-5 TRBV27 - CASSFGVGETQYF TGTGCCAGCAGTTTCGGGGTCGGGGAGACCCAGTACTTC
- TRBJ2-6 TRBV7-2 TRBD1 CASSLRWGTDRSGANVLTF TGTGCCAGCAGCCTCCGGTGGGGGACAGACCGCTCTGGGGCCAACGTCCTGACTTTC
- TRBJ1-6 TRBV5-4 TRBD1 CASSKGTGNSPLHF TGTGCCAGCAGCAAAGGGACAGGAAATTCACCCCTCCACTTT
- TRBJ1-2 TRBV4-1 TRBD1 CASSHTGQGLNYGYTF TGCGCCAGCAGCCACACCGGACAGGGATTAAACTATGGCTACACCTTC
few TRBJ1-1 TRBV2 - CASRRATSYTEAFF TGTGCCAGCAGGAGGGCGACCTCGTACACTGAAGCTTTCTTT